The entry below describes one T cell receptor beta chain. V gave up 8 bases and J gave up 2 bases; unmatched junction bases: 4. The CDR3 runs 14 residues. CDR1 and CDR2 (germline): SGHRS, YFSETQ. Exposed participants encountered a COVID-19 case during the 2 weeks preceding study entry. This sample was taken from a study of blood T cell repertoires in COVID-19. The assay was immunoSEQ multiplex PCR, and TCRdb's table has in-frame clones only and misses some. The sample holds 350,000 to 450,000 clones, 91% seen once. This receptor was identified in a woman aged 40 to 55 who had been exposed to COVID-19. The genes are TRBV5-1 and TRBJ1-5, with TRBD1 identical over 10 bases. The sequenced sample was PBMCs or T cells enriched from blood (not recorded which). This CDR3 reads CASTGTGGNQPQHF. CDR3 DNA sequence: TGCGCCAGTACCGGGACAGGGGGCAATCAGCCCCAGCATTTT.